What follows are 7 T cell receptor beta chains derived from one specimen sequenced in a study of blood T cells in healthy people across ages. Alongside a J-beta primer mix, a sample-barcoded 5' primer served in a second PCR lasting about 7 to 11 cycles. MiXCR, run by TCRdb on the 5' RACE reads, gives a single entry per CDR3 protein. Among about 780,000 distinct CDR3 sequences listed, about 45% were seen once. Sample: blood. Receptors were obtained from an elderly man in good health.

The chain uses TRBV20-1 and TRBJ2-4; D not resolved. The germline gives CDR1 DFQATT, CDR2 SNEGSKA (reference sequence). This CDR3 spans 13 amino acids. Trimming took 3 bases from V and 0 from J, leaving 6 bases between them. The CDR3 spells CSASQLAKNIQYF. In DNA form, the CDR3 reads TGCAGTGCTAGTCAATTAGCCAAAAACATTCAGTACTTC.

The CDR3 is CSKGGGNQPQHF. For the CDR3, the DNA is TGCAGCAAAGGGGGGGGCAATCAGCCCCAGCATTTT. V is TRBV20-1 and J is TRBJ1-5, with D possibly being TRBD1 (6 bases). The CDR3 is 12 amino acids. The germline V gene has CDR1 DFQATT and CDR2 SNEGSKA (reference sequence).

V gene TRBV2 combines with J gene TRBJ1-2, with TRBD1 matching 8 bases. The V and J ends lost 7 bases and 1 base, in that order; junction bases with no gene match: 8. The CDR3 totals 15 residues. Germline V CDR1 and CDR2: SNHLY, FYNNEI. The CDR3 loop reads CASTAGGRSNYGYTF. DNA of the CDR3: TGTGCCAGCACGGCAGGGGGCCGGAGTAACTATGGCTACACCTTC.

This clonotype was counted between two and nine times. The chain has TRBV28 and TRBJ2-5; the match to TRBD2 covers 11 bases. Gene TRBJ2-7 matches the end of the DNA better, so the J call may be wrong. Germline CDR1 is MDHEN and CDR2 is SYDVKM. The CDR3 covers 16 residues. The CDR3 here is CASILAGGYGHSEQYF. CDR3 nucleotides: TGTGCCAGCATCCTAGCGGGAGGTTACGGGCATTCCGAGCAGTACTTC.

The genes are TRBV6-2 or TRBV6-3 and TRBJ2-2; the D gene is possibly TRBD2 (6 bases). The CDR3 extends over 13 amino acids. Germline assignment: CDR1 MNHEY and CDR2 SVGEGT. Trimming removed 8 bases at V and 4 bases at J, with 11 bases between. CDR3 loop: CASLVGGTGELFF. Written as DNA, the CDR3 is TGTGCCAGCCTCGTGGGGGGCACCGGGGAGCTGTTTTTT.

This clonotype was observed a few times. The chain employs TRBV4-1 and TRBJ2-3; D might be TRBD1 (5 bases). Germline CDR1 reads MGHRA; CDR2 reads YSYEKL. The V end lost 1 base, the J end lost 0 bases, and 11 bases lay between the germline ends. The CDR3 consists of 16 residues. The CDR3 DNA reads as TGCGCCAGCAGCCAAGGACCGGCAGGGAGCACAGATACGCAGTATTTT. Amino acid sequence: CASSQGPAGSTDTQYF.

This clonotype was detected only a few times. The chain uses TRBV12-3 or TRBV12-4 and TRBJ2-7; D may be TRBD1 or TRBD2 (5 bases each). Between the trimmed V and J ends, which lost 1 base and 1 base, there was a span of 17 bases. The CDR3 is made up of 17 amino acids. The CDR3: CASSLEGLGDGSYEQYF. The CDR3, as DNA: TGTGCCAGCAGTTTAGAGGGGCTGGGGGACGGGTCCTACGAGCAGTACTTC.